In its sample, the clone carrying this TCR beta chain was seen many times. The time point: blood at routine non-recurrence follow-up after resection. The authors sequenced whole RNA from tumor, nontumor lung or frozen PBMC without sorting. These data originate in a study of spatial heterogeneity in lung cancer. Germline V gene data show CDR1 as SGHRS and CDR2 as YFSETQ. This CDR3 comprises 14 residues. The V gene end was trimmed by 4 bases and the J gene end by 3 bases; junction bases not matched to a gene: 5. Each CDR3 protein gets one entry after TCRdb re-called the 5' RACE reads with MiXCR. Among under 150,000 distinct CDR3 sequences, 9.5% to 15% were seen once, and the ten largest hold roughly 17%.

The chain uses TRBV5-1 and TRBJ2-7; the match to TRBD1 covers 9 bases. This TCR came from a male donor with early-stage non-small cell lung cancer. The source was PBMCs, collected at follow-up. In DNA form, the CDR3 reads TGCGCCAGCAGCCGCGACAGGGGGAACTACGAGCAGTACTTC. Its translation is CASSRDRGNYEQYF. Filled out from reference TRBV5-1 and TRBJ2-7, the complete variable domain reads KAGVTQTPRYLIKTRGQQVTLSCSPISGHRSVSWYQQTPGQGLQFLFEYFSETQRNKGNFPGRFSGRQFSNSRSEMNVSTLELGDSALYLCASSRDRGNYEQYFGPGTRLTVT.